This T cell receptor (beta chain) was sequenced for a study of Ad26.COV2.S vaccination and SARS-CoV-2 variants. The repertoire was sequenced with immunoSEQ multiplex PCR; TCRdb's copy has only in-frame clones and lacks some. There are about 350,000 clones in the sample; roughly 89% occur only once, and approximately 5% lies in the top ten. The germline V gene has CDR1 SGHRS and CDR2 YFSETQ. The CDR3 covers 18 residues. V dropped 0 bases and J dropped 0 bases, with 18 bases sitting between them. Documented treatment: some 20 received Ad26.COV2.S at low or high dose, single or two shots; 5 received placebo; per-sample allocation not given. Material that was analyzed had been drawn on day 63 after the first vaccine or placebo injection.

The sample in question was peripheral blood, obtained in a trial of Ad26.COV2.S vaccine versus placebo. This TCR derives from a person between 18 and 65 years old who received the Ad26.COV2.S COVID-19 vaccine or a placebo. V and J are TRBV5-1 and TRBJ1-1; D is possibly TRBD1 (6 bases). The CDR3 bases are TGCGCCAGCAGCTTGGGGGGTCCCGGGACATTAATGAACACTGAAGCTTTCTTT. This gives the protein CASSLGGPGTLMNTEAFF.